This T cell receptor beta chain was identified in a study of response to subunit inactivated influenza vaccine. CDR3 length: 13 amino acids. Germline-derived CDR1 and CDR2 are SEHNR and FQNEAQ (reference sequence). V was cut by 2 bases and J by 6 bases, with 11 bases left in between. A single record per CDR3 protein comes from TCRdb applying MiXCR to the RT-PCR reads. The table includes about 570,000 distinct CDR3 sequences, around 11% detected once. This clonotype has a handful of counts. These sequences were also reported in another study, on T cells expressing NK-cell markers. In that study: Production of TCR beta cDNA relied on 5'RACE template switching with UMIs. Alpha-beta TCR T cells were the sole sorting target in several experiments, owing to an anti-gamma-delta TCR antibody.

The source is a man aged 50-59 years who received an inactivated influenza vaccine. The sample here was PBMCs from blood, taken on the day of vaccination. The chain uses TRBV7-9 and TRBJ2-7; D call uncertain. CDR3 DNA: TGTGCCAGCAGCTTAATTGATAATGGCGAGCAGTACTTC. Residues: CASSLIDNGEQYF.